The 30 T cell receptor beta chains given below trace back to one sample, sequenced in a study of T-cell reconstitution after alpha-beta-depleted transplantation in children. A library of TCRbeta sequences, prepared with unique molecular identifiers, was generated. TCRdb re-analysed the PCR reads in MiXCR, keeping a single row per CDR3 protein. This sample has 200,000 to 250,000 distinct CDR3 sequences, with approximately 8.9% found just once. The source material was PBMCs, mostly from graft donor cells, sampled 180 days after TCRalphabeta/CD19-depleted stem cell transplant. The receptor set was obtained from a male patient aged 10 to 17 who had a stem cell transplant for acute lymphoblastic leukemia, so the T cells may come from the graft donor.

This clonotype was detected many times. The rearrangement uses TRBV28 and TRBJ2-7; tentative D call: TRBD2 (5 bases). This CDR3 has 13 amino acids. Per the germline V gene, CDR1 is MDHEN and CDR2 is SYDVKM. V was cut by 1 base and J by 5 bases, with 9 bases left in between. The CDR3 nucleotides are TGTGCCAGCAGTTTATTTCTACTAGACGAGCAGTACTTC. Amino acid sequence: CASSLFLLDEQYF.

Ten or more counts support this clonotype. J is TRBJ2-2 and V is TRBV28; no definite D call. V was pared by 1 base and J by 2 bases, with 8 bases between. The CDR3 extends over 15 amino acids. Germline-derived CDR1 and CDR2 are MDHEN and SYDVKM. The DNA of the CDR3 is TGTGCCAGCAGTTTATTTAAGGGTAACACCGGGGAGCTGTTTTTT. Protein product: CASSLFKGNTGELFF.

This clonotype has a count of ten or more. The V call is TRBV10-2, the J call TRBJ2-6, with 8 bases lining up with TRBD1. The CDR3 length is 16 residues. The V segment lost 8 bases and the J segment 4 bases; nucleotides outside the gene matches: 10. Looked up from germline, CDR1 is WSHSY and CDR2 is SAAADI. The CDR3 sequence: CASVGQGLSGANVLTF. The CDR3 bases are TGCGCCAGCGTCGGACAGGGATTATCCGGGGCCAACGTCCTGACTTTC.

With respect to this clonotype: One base away lies a much larger clone, so this may be a sequencing read error. The chain is built from TRBV28 and TRBJ2-1; TRBD1 matches 7 bases. CDR1 is MDHEN and CDR2 is SYDVKM in the germline V gene. The CDR3 has 12 amino acids. The DNA of the CDR3 is TGTACCAGCAGTTTGGACAGGCAAGGGCAGTTCTTC. Residues: CTSSLDRQGQFF. The full variable domain, its missing parts supplied by reference TRBV28 and TRBJ2-1, is DVKVTQSSRYLVKRTGEKVFLECVQDMDHENMFWYRQDPGLGLRLIYFSYDVKMKEKGDIPEGYSVSREKKERFSLILESASTNQTSMYLCTSSLDRQGQFFGPGTRLTVL.

This clonotype was detected many times. The CDR3 here is CASSPRGLPASEQYF. The CDR3 nucleotides are TGTGCCAGCAGCCCCCGTGGACTACCTGCCTCGGAGCAGTACTTC. V gene TRBV9 combines with J gene TRBJ2-7, with D maybe TRBD2 (6 bases). The germline CDR1 and CDR2 sequences are SGDLS and YYNGEE. V lost 4 bases and J lost 7, with 21 bases in between. The CDR3 extends over 15 amino acids.

In its sample, this clonotype was seen many times. V usage is TRBV29-1 and J usage is TRBJ2-7; D may be TRBD1 (5 bases). Germline V gives CDR1 SQVTM, CDR2 ANQGSEA. Trimming stripped 6 bases from V and 4 bases from J, with 10 bases between. This CDR3 contains 11 residues. The CDR3 sequence is CSVEQGYEQYF. In DNA form, the CDR3 reads TGCAGCGTGGAGCAGGGTTACGAGCAGTACTTC.

This clonotype was recorded many times. The rearrangement joins TRBV20-1 to TRBJ1-1; no clear D gene. The V and J ends lost 2 bases and 3 bases respectively, with 13 bases between them. Germline lookup yields CDR1 DFQATT and CDR2 SNEGSKA (reference sequence). The CDR3 runs to 14 residues. This CDR3 reads CSARSQYMDTEAFF. DNA of the CDR3: TGCAGTGCTAGAAGCCAATACATGGACACTGAAGCTTTCTTT.

Ten or more counts support this clonotype. The chain combines TRBV15 with TRBJ2-1; D may be TRBD2 (7 bases). From germline, CDR1 is LNHNV and CDR2 YYDKDF (reference sequence). This CDR3 spans 19 amino acids. Trimming took 0 bases from V and 7 from J, leaving 25 bases between them. The CDR3 reads CATSRDQGTGKRGGNEQFF. The CDR3 DNA follows: TGTGCCACCAGCAGAGATCAAGGAACGGGGAAGAGGGGGGGGAATGAGCAGTTCTTC.

This clonotype was seen ten or more times. V and J are TRBV5-1 and TRBJ1-5; no clear D gene. This CDR3 has 13 amino acids. CDR1 is SGHRS and CDR2 is YFSETQ in the germline V gene. With 4 bases removed from V and 4 bases from J, the gap between germline ends came to 9 bases. The CDR3: CASSPGINQPQHF. The CDR3 DNA reads TGCGCCAGCAGCCCAGGTATAAATCAGCCCCAGCATTTT.

This clonotype was counted ten times or more. The chain is built from TRBV20-1 and TRBJ1-4; D is perhaps TRBD1 (5 bases). The CDR3 is made up of 18 amino acids. Germline lookup yields CDR1 DFQATT and CDR2 SNEGSKA (reference sequence). V was pared by 6 bases and J by 3 bases, with 26 bases between. The DNA of the CDR3 is TGCAGTGCCAAGGAGGGGAGTTTTCCCTCTGCAGCTAATGAAAAACTGTTTTTT. It specifies CSAKEGSFPSAANEKLFF.

The chain couples TRBV19 to TRBJ2-3; 9 bases line up with TRBD2. Germline V gives CDR1 LNHDA, CDR2 SQIVND (reference sequence). With 4 bases clipped from V and 5 bases from J, the junction kept 16 bases outside the gene matches. This CDR3 comprises 18 residues. The CDR3 DNA is TGTGCCAGTAGTACACGGAGCCTGACTAGCGGTCTCGGAGATACGCAGTATTTT. Its protein product is CASSTRSLTSGLGDTQYF.

This clonotype was picked up many times. This chain links TRBV4-1 with TRBJ2-7; TRBD1 is a possible D gene (5 bases). The CDR3 sequence is 15 residues long. Germline CDR1 and CDR2: MGHRA and YSYEKL. Trimming pared 1 base from V and 0 bases from J, leaving 10 bases between. The CDR3 sequence: CASSQGQGVSYEQYF. CDR3 coding DNA: TGCGCCAGCAGCCAAGGGCAAGGGGTCTCCTACGAGCAGTACTTC.

This clonotype was recorded many times. The rearrangement joins TRBV29-1 to TRBJ2-3; 8 nucleotides line up with TRBD1. With 6 bases clipped from V and 11 bases from J, the junction kept 4 bases outside the gene matches. Germline V gives CDR1 SQVTM, CDR2 ANQGSEA. CDR3 length equals 10 residues. CDR3 nucleotides: TGCAGCGTCGGTACAGGGGGGCAGTATTTT. The encoded protein is CSVGTGGQYF.

In this sample, this clonotype turned up many times. The chain uses TRBV27 and TRBJ2-2; D possibly matches TRBD1 or TRBD2 (5 bases each). The CDR3 is made up of 14 amino acids. V shed 5 bases and J shed 3 bases, with 10 bases lying between them. Looked up from germline, CDR1 is MNHEY and CDR2 is SMNVEV (reference sequence). The CDR3 nucleotides are TGTGCCAGCAGTCCCGGGGCTTACACCGGGGAGCTGTTTTTT. Protein sequence: CASSPGAYTGELFF.

This clonotype was counted many times. This chain links TRBV5-8 with TRBJ2-3; possible D gene TRBD1, 5 bases. V lost 1 base to trimming and J lost 2 bases, with 11 bases between them. The germline V gene encodes CDR1 SGHTS and CDR2 YDEGEE. There are 15 residues in the CDR3. CDR3: CASSLKGATTDTQYF. CDR3 nucleotides: TGTGCCAGCAGCTTGAAAGGGGCTACCACAGATACGCAGTATTTT.

Ten or more counts support this clonotype. J is TRBJ2-7 and V is TRBV7-9, with 8 bases that match TRBD1. The germline gives CDR1 SEHNR, CDR2 FQNEAQ (reference sequence). J lost 2 bases, V lost 6 bases, and 6 bases had no gene match. The CDR3 extends over 14 amino acids. Here the CDR3 reads CASRRTGSTYEQYF. CDR3 in DNA: TGTGCCAGCAGGAGGACAGGGTCAACCTACGAGCAGTACTTC.

This clonotype has just a few counts. V gene TRBV11-1 combines with J gene TRBJ2-7, with 10 nucleotides matching TRBD2. This CDR3 has 17 amino acids. Germline V gene lookup returns CDR1 SGHAT and CDR2 FQDESV (reference sequence). V shed 5 bases, J shed 2 bases, and the junction held 12 bases outside the gene matches. The CDR3 DNA follows: TGTGCCAGCAGCCTTACCCTTTTAGCGGGAGGCCCCTACGAGCAGTACTTC. It specifies CASSLTLLAGGPYEQYF. The full variable domain, rest sourced from reference TRBV11-1 and TRBJ2-7, is EAEVAQSPRYKITEKSQAVAFWCDPISGHATLYWYRQILGQGPELLVQFQDESVVDDSQLPKDRFSAERLKGVDSTLKIQPAELGDSAMYLCASSLTLLAGGPYEQYFGPGTRLTVT.

The sample holds many counts of this clonotype. The J gene is TRBJ2-7, the V gene TRBV4-2; D is uncertain. The CDR3 sequence is 17 residues long. Germline CDR1 and CDR2: LGHNA and YNFKEQ. V dropped 0 bases and J dropped 4 bases, with 19 bases sitting between them. CDR3 sequence reads: CASSQDLGRREGYEQYF. CDR3 coding DNA: TGTGCCAGCAGCCAAGATCTCGGAAGGAGAGAAGGGTACGAGCAGTACTTC.

This clonotype showed up many times. V is TRBV29-1 and J is TRBJ2-3; D gene unclear. V was cut by 5 bases and J by 2 bases, with 14 bases left in between. The CDR3 totals 14 residues. Germline V gives CDR1 SQVTM, CDR2 ANQGSEA. CDR3 nucleotides: TGCAGCGTTCGTCTAAAGTCCCTCACAGATACGCAGTATTTT. Amino acid sequence: CSVRLKSLTDTQYF.

This clonotype was seen many times. The V gene is TRBV29-1, the J gene TRBJ2-5, with TRBD2 identical over 11 bases. Looked up from germline, CDR1 is SQVTM and CDR2 is ANQGSEA. J lost 4 bases, V lost 6 bases, and 4 bases had no gene match. The CDR3 sequence is 13 residues long. The CDR3 DNA reads TGCAGCGTGGGGACTAGCGGCGGAGAGACCCAGTACTTC. Amino acids: CSVGTSGGETQYF. Filled out from reference TRBV29-1 and TRBJ2-5, the complete variable domain reads SAVISQKPSRDICQRGTSLTIQCQVDSQVTMMFWYRQQPGQSLTLIATANQGSEATYESGFVIDKFPISRPNLTFSTLTVSNMSPEDSSIYLCSVGTSGGETQYFGPGTRLLVL.

Ten or more counts support this clonotype. This chain uses TRBV9 with TRBJ2-2, with D tentatively TRBD1 (6 bases). Germline V lookup: CDR1 SGDLS, CDR2 YYNGEE. The V end lost 0 bases, the J end lost 6 bases, and 12 bases lay between the germline ends. The CDR3 is 15 amino acids. The CDR3 nucleotides read TGTGCCAGCAGCGTAGGACAGGTTGGGGCCGGGGAGCTGTTTTTT. Protein: CASSVGQVGAGELFF.

This clonotype was counted ten times or more. J is TRBJ2-6 and V is TRBV4-3; D not certain. V dropped 0 bases and J dropped 4 bases, with 10 bases sitting between them. The CDR3 sequence is 16 residues long. CDR1 LGHNA and CDR2 YSLEER come from the germline V gene. CDR3 amino acids: CASSQETGHGANVLTF. Here the CDR3 DNA reads TGCGCCAGCAGCCAAGAAACCGGGCACGGGGCCAACGTCCTGACTTTC.

This clonotype was seen ten or more times. The chain couples TRBV12-3 or TRBV12-4 to TRBJ1-5; D gene uncertain. CDR3 length: 14 amino acids. V lost 8 bases and J 0 bases, leaving 11 bases between the germline ends. CDR3: CASCSLNSNQPQHF. The CDR3 DNA is TGTGCCAGCTGTTCCCTGAATAGCAATCAGCCCCAGCATTTT.

This clonotype was seen at least ten times. The chain links TRBV25-1 to TRBJ2-1; D remains ambiguous. Germline V gene data show CDR1 as MGHDK and CDR2 as SYGVNS. There are 15 residues in the CDR3. V gave up 2 bases and J gave up 3 bases, with 11 bases separating them. CDR3 sequence reads: CASSEGGYSYNEQFF. The DNA of the CDR3 is TGTGCCAGCAGTGAAGGTGGGTACAGCTACAATGAGCAGTTCTTC.

This clonotype came up many times. This chain uses TRBV20-1 with TRBJ1-6; no reliable D call. Germline lookup yields CDR1 DFQATT and CDR2 SNEGSKA (reference sequence). Trimming took off 2 bases at V and 9 bases at J, with 17 bases between the two ends. The CDR3 has 15 residues. Here the CDR3 reads CSARLSRVGSSPLHF. CDR3 sequence (DNA): TGCAGTGCTAGACTGAGTAGAGTAGGTTCTTCACCCCTCCACTTT.

The table lists this clonotype with many counts. V usage is TRBV10-3 and J usage is TRBJ2-1; TRBD2 is a possible D gene (5 bases). The V end lost 10 bases, the J end lost 4 bases, and 26 bases lay between the germline ends. The CDR3 is 17 amino acids. From germline, CDR1 is ENHRY and CDR2 SYGVKD. DNA for the CDR3: TGTGCCACCCAGAGGCGACCTGGAGAGTGGGAGTACAATGAGCAGTTCTTC. Its protein is CATQRRPGEWEYNEQFF.

In its sample, this clonotype was seen many times. This chain links TRBV3-1 with TRBJ1-2; no definite D call. The CDR3 totals 15 residues. With 3 bases removed from V and 5 bases from J, the gap between germline ends came to 16 bases. CDR1 and CDR2 from the germline V gene are LGHDT and YNNKEL (reference sequence). CDR3: CASSQSPAGLYGYTF. Written as DNA, the CDR3 is TGTGCCAGCAGCCAGTCGCCGGCAGGTCTTTATGGCTACACCTTC.

This clonotype has ten or more counts. The CDR3 DNA sequence: TGCGCCAGCAGACCTAAGCTAGCGTCGGATACGCAGTATTTT. Translating it yields CASRPKLASDTQYF. The chain has TRBV5-1 and TRBJ2-3; a possible D gene is TRBD2 (6 bases). The V gene's germline CDR1 is SGHRS and CDR2 YFSETQ. This CDR3 comprises 14 residues. V lost 5 bases and J lost 6, with 16 bases in between. Full variable domain (remainder filled in from reference TRBV5-1 and TRBJ2-3): KAGVTQTPRYLIKTRGQQVTLSCSPISGHRSVSWYQQTPGQGLQFLFEYFSETQRNKGNFPGRFSGRQFSNSRSEMNVSTLELGDSALYLCASRPKLASDTQYFGPGTRLTVL.

This clonotype occurred many times. V and J are TRBV6-2 or TRBV6-3 and TRBJ1-5, with D unresolved. The CDR3 consists of 15 residues. V was pared by 2 bases and J by 2 bases, with 10 bases between. Germline loops: CDR1 MNHEY, CDR2 SVGEGT. This CDR3 reads CASSYIGVGNQPQHF. The CDR3 nucleotides are TGTGCCAGCAGTTACATCGGGGTGGGCAATCAGCCCCAGCATTTT.

This clonotype was seen ten or more times. The chain has TRBV6-2 or TRBV6-3 and TRBJ1-1; TRBD1 aligns across 7 bases. The CDR3 totals 14 residues. The germline gives CDR1 MNHEY, CDR2 SVGEGT. The junction had 9 bases not matched to a gene; V was cut back by 7 bases and J by 4 bases. The CDR3 reads CASKKTGPVTEAFF. CDR3 nucleotide sequence: TGTGCCAGCAAAAAGACAGGGCCCGTCACTGAAGCTTTCTTT.